There are many counts of the clone carrying this T cell receptor beta chain. Its antigen is unidentified. CDR3 regions of TCR beta were amplified from RNA transcripts. HTBI primers were used in a first-round RT-PCR, which preceded a second-round multiplex PCR. Each CDR3 protein is one row after TCRdb ran MiXCR on the multiplex PCR reads. The sample includes 150,000 to 200,000 distinct CDR3 sequences, roughly 36% of them seen just once. The entry originates in a study of Graves' ophthalmopathy and Graves' hyperthyroidism. Overall study results and limits: Sensitivity of about 90% and specificity of approximately 81% were achieved when a 13-signature model separated ophthalmopathy from stable hyperthyroidism.

Germline-derived CDR1 and CDR2 are MNHGY and SAAAGT. CDR3 length: 17 residues. Trimming removed 4 bases at V and 0 bases at J, with 15 bases between. Sample: peripheral blood. This chain links TRBV6-8 with TRBJ2-2, with a tentative D call TRBD2 (6 bases). The source of this sequence is a young man with Graves' ophthalmopathy. CDR3 in amino acids: CASSCLGGKANTGELFF. CDR3 sequence (DNA): TGTGCCAGCAGTTGCTTGGGGGGAAAAGCGAACACCGGGGAGCTGTTTTTT.